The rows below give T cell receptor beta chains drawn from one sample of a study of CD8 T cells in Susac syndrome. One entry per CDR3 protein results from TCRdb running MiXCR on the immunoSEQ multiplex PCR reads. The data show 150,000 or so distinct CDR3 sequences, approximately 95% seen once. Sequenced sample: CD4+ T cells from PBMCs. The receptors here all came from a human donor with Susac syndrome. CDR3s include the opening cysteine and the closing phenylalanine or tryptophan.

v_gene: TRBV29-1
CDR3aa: CSVEVRDTRAYNEQFF

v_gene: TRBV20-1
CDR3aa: CSARVPAVPPLDTQYF

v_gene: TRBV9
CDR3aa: CASSVGHRGQGPDTQYF

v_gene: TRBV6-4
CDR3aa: CASRDSLYEQYF

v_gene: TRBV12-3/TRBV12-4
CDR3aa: CASSLRGRGEKLFF

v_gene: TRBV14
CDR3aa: CASSQWRGRTDTQYF

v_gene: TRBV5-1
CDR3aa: CASSLDWTAQTTDTQYF

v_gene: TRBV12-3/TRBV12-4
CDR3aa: CASSLGDIQYF

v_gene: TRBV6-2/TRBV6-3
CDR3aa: CASSLAGHTQYF

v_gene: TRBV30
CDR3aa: CAWGDNTIYF

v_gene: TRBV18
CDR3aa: CASTQGQIEAFF

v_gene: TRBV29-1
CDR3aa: CSVGFWTGSNTEAFF

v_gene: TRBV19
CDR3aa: CASSIPGSPTKNIQYF

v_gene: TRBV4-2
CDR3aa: CASSQNRGLGNTIYF

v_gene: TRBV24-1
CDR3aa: CATSLYNEQFF

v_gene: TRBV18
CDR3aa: CASSQPGQNTEAFF

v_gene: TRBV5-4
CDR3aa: CASSWTDGYTF

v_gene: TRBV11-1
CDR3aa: CASSTPPPTSGINPTYNEQFF

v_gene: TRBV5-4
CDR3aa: CASSPPPTSSYNEQFF

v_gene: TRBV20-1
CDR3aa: CSARRGIWTEAFF

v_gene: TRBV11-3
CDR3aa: CASSLDRGKTQYF

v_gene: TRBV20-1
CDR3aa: CSARDPLNYGYTF